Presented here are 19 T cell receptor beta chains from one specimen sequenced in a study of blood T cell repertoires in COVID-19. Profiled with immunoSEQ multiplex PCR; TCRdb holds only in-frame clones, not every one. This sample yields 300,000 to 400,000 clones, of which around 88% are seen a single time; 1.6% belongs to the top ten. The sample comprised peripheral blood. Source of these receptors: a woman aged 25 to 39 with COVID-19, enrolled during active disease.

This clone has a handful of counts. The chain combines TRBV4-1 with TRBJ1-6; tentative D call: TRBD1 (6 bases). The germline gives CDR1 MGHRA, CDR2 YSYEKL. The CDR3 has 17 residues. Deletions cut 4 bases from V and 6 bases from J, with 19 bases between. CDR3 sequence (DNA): TGCGCCAGCAGCCCAGGGGCGCGAGGGGGTAGTAATTCACCCCTCCACTTT. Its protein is CASSPGARGGSNSPLHF.

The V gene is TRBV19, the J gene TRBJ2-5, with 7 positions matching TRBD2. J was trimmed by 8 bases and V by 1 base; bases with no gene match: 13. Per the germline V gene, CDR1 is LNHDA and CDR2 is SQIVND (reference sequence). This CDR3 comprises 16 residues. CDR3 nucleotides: TGTGCCAGTAGTATAGGGCCGGGTAGCGGGCGATATACCCAGTACTTC. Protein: CASSIGPGSGRYTQYF.

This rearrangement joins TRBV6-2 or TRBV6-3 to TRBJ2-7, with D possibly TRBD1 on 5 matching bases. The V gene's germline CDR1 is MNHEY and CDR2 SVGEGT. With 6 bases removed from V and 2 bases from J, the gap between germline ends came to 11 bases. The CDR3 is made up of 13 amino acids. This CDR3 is CASSPRTPYEQYF. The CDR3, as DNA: TGTGCCAGCAGCCCTAGGACACCCTACGAGCAGTACTTC.

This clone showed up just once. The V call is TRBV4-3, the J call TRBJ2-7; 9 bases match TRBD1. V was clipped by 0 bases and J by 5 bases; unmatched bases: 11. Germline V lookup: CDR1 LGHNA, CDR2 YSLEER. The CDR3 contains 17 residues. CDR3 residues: CASSQDVNRGLGNEQYF. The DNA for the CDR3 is TGCGCCAGCAGCCAAGACGTAAACAGGGGGCTGGGAAACGAGCAGTACTTC.

The CDR3 spells CASSLAVVPPGESGYTF. The CDR3 nucleotides are TGTGCCAGCAGTTTAGCTGTTGTCCCCCCAGGGGAGAGCGGCTACACCTTC. The V gene is TRBV27, the J gene TRBJ1-2; D is perhaps TRBD1 (6 bases). The V gene's germline CDR1 is MNHEY and CDR2 SMNVEV (reference sequence). Between the trimmed V and J ends, which lost 2 bases and 8 bases, there was a span of 24 bases. The CDR3 totals 17 residues.

The CDR3 sequence: CATSPESQVISYNEQFF. The DNA for the CDR3 is TGTGCCACCAGCCCAGAGAGTCAGGTAATCTCCTACAATGAGCAGTTCTTC. The chain combines TRBV15 with TRBJ2-1; D gene unclear. CDR1 is LNHNV and CDR2 is YYDKDF in the germline V gene (reference sequence). The CDR3 is made up of 17 amino acids. Deletions cut 5 bases from V and 0 bases from J, with 17 bases between. Drawing the rest from reference TRBV15 and TRBJ2-1, the complete variable domain is DAMVIQNPRYQVTQFGKPVTLSCSQTLNHNVMYWYQQKSSQAPKLLFHYYDKDFNNEADTPDNFQSRRPNTSFCFLDIRSPGLGDTAMYLCATSPESQVISYNEQFFGPGTRLTVL.

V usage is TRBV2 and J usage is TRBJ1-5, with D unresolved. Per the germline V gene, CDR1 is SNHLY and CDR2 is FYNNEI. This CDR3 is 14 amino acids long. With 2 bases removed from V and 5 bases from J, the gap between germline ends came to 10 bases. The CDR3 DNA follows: TGTGCCAGCAGTGAATCTACAGCATATCAGCCCCAGCATTTT. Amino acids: CASSESTAYQPQHF.

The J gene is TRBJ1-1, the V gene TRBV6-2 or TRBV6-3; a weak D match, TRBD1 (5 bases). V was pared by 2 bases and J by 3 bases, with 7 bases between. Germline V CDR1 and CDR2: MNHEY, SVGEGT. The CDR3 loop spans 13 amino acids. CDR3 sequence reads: CASSYDSHTEAFF. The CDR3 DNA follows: TGTGCCAGCAGTTACGACAGCCACACTGAAGCTTTCTTT.

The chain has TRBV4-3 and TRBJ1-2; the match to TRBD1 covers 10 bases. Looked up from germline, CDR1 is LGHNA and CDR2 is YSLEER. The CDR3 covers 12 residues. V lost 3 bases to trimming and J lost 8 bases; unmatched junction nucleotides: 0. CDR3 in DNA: TGCGCCAGCAGCCAGACAGGGGGCGGCTACACCTTC. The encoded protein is CASSQTGGGYTF.

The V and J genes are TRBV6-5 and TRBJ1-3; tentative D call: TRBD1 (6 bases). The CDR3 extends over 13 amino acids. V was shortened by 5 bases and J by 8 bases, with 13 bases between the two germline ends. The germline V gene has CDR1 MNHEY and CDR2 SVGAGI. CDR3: CASSSGGRDTIYF. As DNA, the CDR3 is TGTGCCAGCAGTAGCGGGGGCAGAGACACCATATATTTT.

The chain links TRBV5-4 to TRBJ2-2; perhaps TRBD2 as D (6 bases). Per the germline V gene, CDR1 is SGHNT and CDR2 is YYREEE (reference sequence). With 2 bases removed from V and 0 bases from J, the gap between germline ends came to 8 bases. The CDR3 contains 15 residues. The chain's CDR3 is CASSFGGPNTGELFF. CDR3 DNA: TGTGCCAGCAGCTTCGGGGGACCGAACACCGGGGAGCTGTTTTTT.

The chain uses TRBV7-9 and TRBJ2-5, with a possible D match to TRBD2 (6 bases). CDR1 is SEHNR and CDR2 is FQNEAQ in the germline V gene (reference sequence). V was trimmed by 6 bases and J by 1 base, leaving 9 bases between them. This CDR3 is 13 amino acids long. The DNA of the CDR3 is TGTGCCAGCAGTTTCGGGAGCCAAGAGACCCAGTACTTC. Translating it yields CASSFGSQETQYF.

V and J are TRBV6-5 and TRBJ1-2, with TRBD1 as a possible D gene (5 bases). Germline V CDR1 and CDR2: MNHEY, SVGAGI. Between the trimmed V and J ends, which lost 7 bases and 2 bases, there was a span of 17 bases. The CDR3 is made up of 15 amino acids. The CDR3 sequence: CASTSLPGVNYGYTF. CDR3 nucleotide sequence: TGTGCCAGCACCTCCCTGCCGGGGGTCAACTATGGCTACACCTTC.

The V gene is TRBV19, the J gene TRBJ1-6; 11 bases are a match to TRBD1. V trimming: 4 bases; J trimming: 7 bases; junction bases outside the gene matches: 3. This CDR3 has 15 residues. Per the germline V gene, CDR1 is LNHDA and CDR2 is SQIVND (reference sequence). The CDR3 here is CASSKGDRGNSPLHF. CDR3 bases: TGTGCCAGTAGTAAGGGGGACAGGGGGAATTCACCCCTCCACTTT.

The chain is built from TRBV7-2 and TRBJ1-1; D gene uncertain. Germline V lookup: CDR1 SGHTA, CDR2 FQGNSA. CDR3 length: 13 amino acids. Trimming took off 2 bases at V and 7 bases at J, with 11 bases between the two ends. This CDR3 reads CASSLYGSGEAFF. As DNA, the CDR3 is TGTGCCAGCAGCTTATACGGATCGGGTGAAGCTTTCTTT. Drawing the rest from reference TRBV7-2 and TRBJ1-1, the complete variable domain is GAGVSQSPSNKVTEKGKDVELRCDPISGHTALYWYRQSLGQGLEFLIYFQGNSAPDKSGLPSDRFSAERTGGSVSTLTIQRTQQEDSAVYLCASSLYGSGEAFFGQGTRLTVV.

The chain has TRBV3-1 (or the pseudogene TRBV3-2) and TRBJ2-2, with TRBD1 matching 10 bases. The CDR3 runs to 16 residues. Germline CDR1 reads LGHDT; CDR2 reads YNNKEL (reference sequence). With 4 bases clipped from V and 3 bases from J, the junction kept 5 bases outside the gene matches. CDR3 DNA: TGTGCCAGCAGCCGCCGGGGGACAGGGGACACCGGGGAGCTGTTTTTT. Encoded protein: CASSRRGTGDTGELFF.

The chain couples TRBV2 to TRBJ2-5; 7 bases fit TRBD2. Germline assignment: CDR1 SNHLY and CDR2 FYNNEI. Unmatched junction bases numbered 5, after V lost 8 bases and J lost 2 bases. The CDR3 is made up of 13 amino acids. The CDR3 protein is CASPSGGQETQYF. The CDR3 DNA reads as TGTGCCAGCCCTAGCGGAGGTCAAGAGACCCAGTACTTC.

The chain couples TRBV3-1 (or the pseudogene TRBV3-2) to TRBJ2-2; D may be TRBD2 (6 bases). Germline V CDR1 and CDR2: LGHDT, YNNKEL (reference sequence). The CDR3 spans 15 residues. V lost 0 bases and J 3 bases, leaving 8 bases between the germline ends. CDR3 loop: CASSQDQRDTGELFF. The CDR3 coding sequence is TGTGCCAGCAGCCAAGATCAGCGGGACACCGGGGAGCTGTTTTTT.

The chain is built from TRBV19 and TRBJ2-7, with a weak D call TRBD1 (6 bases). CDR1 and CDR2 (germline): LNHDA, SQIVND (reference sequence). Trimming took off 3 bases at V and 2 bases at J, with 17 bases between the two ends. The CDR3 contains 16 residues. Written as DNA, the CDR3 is TGTGCCAGTAGTATTAGGCCAGGGGCCCCCCCCTACGAGCAGTACTTC. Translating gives CASSIRPGAPPYEQYF.